This entry is about one T cell receptor beta chain. What it binds is unknown. The sample belongs to a study of a mutant IDH1 vaccine in newly diagnosed glioma. Study summary: The start of vaccination came 4-6 weeks after radiotherapy alone, or with temozolomide cycles. Treated patients had a mean age of roughly 39 years and an approximately 62% male, about 40% female split. Antecedent treatment encompassed radiotherapy, temozolomide, or their combination; the majority received both.

Trimming took 4 bases from V and 3 from J, leaving 15 bases between them. The CDR3 contains 15 residues. Germline CDR1 is KGHSY and CDR2 is FQNENV. Specified time point: week 23, last vaccination. The study gave 300 ug of mutant IDH1 20-mer peptide per vaccine dose, with topical imiquimod. Repertoires were generated with immunoSEQ multiplex PCR, while TCRdb's copy carries only in-frame clones and drops some. The table includes 77,000 or so clones, around 85% detected once. The sequence came from a woman between 50 and 59 years old with glioma. The starting material was PBMCs, obtained from a glioma patient whose treatment included an IDH1 peptide vaccine. This chain connects TRBV16 to TRBJ1-1; D unclear. The DNA of the CDR3 is TGTGCCAGCAGCCCCACCTTGGGTCGGGACACTGAAGCTTTCTTT. Translated: CASSPTLGRDTEAFF.